This TCR beta chain was profiled in a study of long-term antiretroviral therapy in people with HIV. For the study at large: Specimens dating back about a decade before the 2015 immediate-ART recommendation are the oldest included. Regarding the study as a whole: Dominant in the repertoire at all time points were clones expanded before ART. Transplant donor controls retained higher diversity, though diversity increased after ART.

With regard to this clone: Its target is unknown.

Germline-derived CDR1 and CDR2 are SGHRS and YFSETQ. The V segment lost 0 bases and the J segment 2 bases; nucleotides outside the gene matches: 6. This CDR3 has 16 residues. Survey-level immunoSEQ v3.0 assays were run. Samples were sequenced targeting about 40,000-50,000 T-cell genomes each. Here immunoSEQ multiplex PCR was the method, and the copy in TCRdb shows in-frame clones only, minus some. Among roughly 34,000 clones listed, 85% were seen once. This TCR was recovered from a woman between 25 and 40 years old with HIV. Sequencing used unsorted PBMCs, obtained roughly 2.9 years before starting antiretroviral therapy. The chain couples TRBV5-1 to TRBJ2-3; 7 bases agree with TRBD2. CDR3 coding DNA: TGCGCCAGCAGCTTGGGTACTAGCGTTATCACAGATACGCAGTATTTT. As protein: CASSLGTSVITDTQYF. Full variable domain (rest looked up from reference TRBV5-1 and TRBJ2-3): KAGVTQTPRYLIKTRGQQVTLSCSPISGHRSVSWYQQTPGQGLQFLFEYFSETQRNKGNFPGRFSGRQFSNSRSEMNVSTLELGDSALYLCASSLGTSVITDTQYFGPGTRLTVL.